These 20 T cell receptor beta chains came from one sample sequenced in a study of beta chain features in type 1 diabetes. Every bit of the isolated RNA underwent reverse transcription, so sequencing read expressed TCRB transcripts. TCRdb's table, derived via immunoSEQ multiplex PCR, lists solely in-frame clones and lacks some. The sample contains about 160,000 clones, over 55% of which appear only once. Study-wide points: The study found moderately but significantly shorter TCRB CDR3s in all four CD4+ subsets of Type 1 diabetes patients.

Their target antigens are unknown. Specimen: naive CD4+ T cells from blood. The source of these receptors is a man aged 25-45 years with type 1 diabetes.

This chain connects TRBV7-9 to TRBJ2-7, with a weak D call TRBD2 (6 bases). The V end lost 3 bases, the J end lost 6 bases, and 15 bases lay between the germline ends. CDR3 size: 14 residues. In germline, CDR1 is SEHNR, CDR2 FQNEAQ (reference sequence). The CDR3 spells CASSFGPGEIEQYF. The CDR3 region has the DNA TGTGCCAGCAGCTTTGGACCGGGAGAGATCGAGCAGTACTTC. The full variable domain, its missing parts supplied by reference TRBV7-9 and TRBJ2-7, is DTGVSQNPRHKITKRGQNVTFRCDPISEHNRLYWYRQTLGQGPEFLTYFQNEAQLEKSRLLSDRFSAERPKGSFSTLEIQRTEQGDSAMYLCASSFGPGEIEQYFGPGTRLTVT.

The chain has TRBV21-1 and TRBJ2-7; the table's D call, TRBD1, was not checked against the DNA. TRBV21-1 is designated a pseudogene. This CDR3 region has 12 residues. CDR3 bases: TGTGCCAGCGCCAAACAGGAGTACGAGCAGTACTTC. Translated, it gives CASAKQEYEQYF.

The genes are TRBV30 and TRBJ1-4; no definite D call. Germline-derived CDR1 and CDR2 are GTSNPN and SVGIG (reference sequence). The CDR3 is 14 residues long. Trimming shortened V by 3 bases and J by 8 bases, and 16 bases separated the two germline ends. The CDR3 protein is CAWRDPGVGEKLFF. The CDR3 bases are TGTGCCTGGAGGGACCCCGGAGTGGGGGAAAAACTGTTTTTT.

This clone occurred once. V gene TRBV27 combines with J gene TRBJ2-1; no reliable D call. The CDR3 covers 12 residues. The V and J ends lost 1 base and 6 bases respectively, with 4 bases between them. CDR1 and CDR2 from the germline V gene are MNHEY and SMNVEV (reference sequence). The CDR3 region has the DNA TGTGCCAGCAGTTTATGGGGCAATGAGCAGTTCTTC. Translation gives CASSLWGNEQFF.

The chain carries TRBV29-1 and TRBJ2-5; unclear D gene. V lost 3 bases, J lost 5 bases, and 4 bases lay in between. The germline CDR1 and CDR2 sequences are SQVTM and ANQGSEA. The CDR3 has 10 residues. The CDR3 is CSVEDETQYF. CDR3 DNA: TGCAGCGTTGAGGATGAGACCCAGTACTTC.

The rearrangement links TRBV7-2 to TRBJ2-5, with 8 bases aligning to TRBD1. Trimming at V came to 7 bases and at J to 5 bases, leaving 6 bases not matched to a gene. CDR1 is SGHTA and CDR2 is FQGNSA in the germline V gene. The CDR3 sequence is 13 residues long. The DNA for the CDR3 is TGTGCCAGCACCAAAGGACAGGGTGAGACCCAGTACTTC. Protein sequence: CASTKGQGETQYF.

In this sample, this clone turned up a few times. The DNA for the CDR3 is TGTGCCAGCAGCGATCCAGGGGGCACAGGTTATGGCTACACCTTC. It encodes CASSDPGGTGYGYTF. The chain combines TRBV9 with TRBJ1-2, with 8 positions matching TRBD1. The CDR3 length is 15 residues. After removal of 3 bases from V and 5 bases from J, the junction contained 9 bases not matched to a gene. Germline-derived CDR1 and CDR2 are SGDLS and YYNGEE.

This chain links TRBV9 with TRBJ2-1, with TRBD1 as a possible D gene (6 bases). V was cut by 3 bases and J by 5 bases, with 12 bases left in between. The CDR3 has 14 residues. Germline V gene data show CDR1 as SGDLS and CDR2 as YYNGEE. The CDR3 spells CASSDRDKDNEQFF. The CDR3 DNA reads TGTGCCAGCAGCGACCGGGACAAGGACAATGAGCAGTTCTTC. Filled out from reference TRBV9 and TRBJ2-1, the complete variable domain reads DSGVTQTPKHLITATGQRVTLRCSPRSGDLSVYWYQQSLDQGLQFLIQYYNGEERAKGNILERFSAQQFPDLHSELNLSSLELGDSALYFCASSDRDKDNEQFFGPGTRLTVL.

CDR3 nucleotides: TGTGCCAGCACAGGGATGGTGGGCAATCAGCCCCAGCATTTT. Its protein is CASTGMVGNQPQHF. The J gene is TRBJ1-5, the V gene TRBV2; D is possibly TRBD1 (5 bases). Germline V lookup: CDR1 SNHLY, CDR2 FYNNEI. The CDR3 contains 14 residues. The V end lost 7 bases, the J end lost 2 bases, and 12 bases lay between the germline ends.

The rearrangement links TRBV28 to TRBJ2-1, with a tentative D call TRBD1 (6 bases). The CDR3 totals 16 residues. Between the trimmed V and J ends, which lost 5 bases and 7 bases, there was a span of 21 bases. Germline V lookup: CDR1 MDHEN, CDR2 SYDVKM. The CDR3 DNA reads as TGTGCCAGCAGTCCTCACGTCGGGACACCGGATAATGAGCAGTTCTTC. Amino acids: CASSPHVGTPDNEQFF.

There are a few counts of this clone. The V call is TRBV18, the J call TRBJ2-7; D ambiguous. Per germline, CDR1 KGHSH and CDR2 LQKENI. The CDR3 has 14 amino acids. Trimming left V 0 bases short and J 2 bases short, with 8 bases between. For the CDR3, the DNA is TGTGCCAGCTCACCACCGTCGGCCACCTACGAGCAGTACTTC. Residues: CASSPPSATYEQYF.

The J gene is TRBJ2-1, the V gene TRBV29-1; a possible D gene is TRBD1 (5 bases). In germline, CDR1 is SQVTM, CDR2 ANQGSEA. The CDR3 is 13 amino acids. V dropped 2 bases and J dropped 4 bases, with 9 bases sitting between them. In DNA, the CDR3 is TGCAGCGTTGAAATACAGGAATACAATGAGCAGTTCTTC. It translates to CSVEIQEYNEQFF.

This chain joins TRBV29-1 and TRBJ1-2, with a possible D match to TRBD1 (5 bases). This CDR3 is 12 amino acids long. CDR1 is SQVTM and CDR2 is ANQGSEA in the germline V gene. The germline V and J ends were trimmed by 5 bases and 7 bases, with 14 bases remaining between them. DNA of the CDR3: TGCAGCGTTCATAACTCAGGGTTTGGCTACACCTTC. It is translated as CSVHNSGFGYTF.

This clone was counted a single time. The chain carries TRBV7-9 and TRBJ2-7; D gene ambiguous. CDR3 length equals 11 residues. CDR1 and CDR2 from the germline V gene are SEHNR and FQNEAQ (reference sequence). V was shortened by 4 bases and J by 12 bases, with 13 bases between the two germline ends. CDR3 sequence (DNA): TGTGCCAGCAGCTCCTTTTCAGAGGCGTACTTC. This codes for CASSSFSEAYF.

The chain employs TRBV25-1 and TRBJ1-2; no definite D call. The CDR3 runs to 12 residues. V dropped 3 bases and J dropped 4 bases, with 6 bases sitting between them. Germline V gives CDR1 MGHDK, CDR2 SYGVNS. The CDR3 here is CASSEPAYGYTF. CDR3 nucleotide sequence: TGTGCCAGCAGTGAGCCGGCCTATGGCTACACCTTC.

The chain combines TRBV30 with TRBJ2-3; no clear D gene. The V end was cut by 0 bases, the J end by 0 bases, with 13 bases between. There are 16 residues in the CDR3. CDR1 and CDR2 from the germline V gene are GTSNPN and SVGIG (reference sequence). Written as DNA, the CDR3 is TGTGCCTGGAGTGTACTGGTTAGCCCTAGCACAGATACGCAGTATTTT. Translating it yields CAWSVLVSPSTDTQYF.

This clone was counted between two and nine times. The chain recombines TRBV4-1 with TRBJ2-7; D is unclear. V lost 1 base and J 3 bases, leaving 16 bases between the germline ends. From germline, CDR1 is MGHRA and CDR2 YSYEKL. The CDR3 runs to 16 residues. CDR3 coding DNA: TGCGCCAGCAGCCAAGGGGAAGGAACATTCGTCTACGAGCAGTACTTC. It is translated as CASSQGEGTFVYEQYF.

The chain carries TRBV9 and TRBJ2-1; 8 bases line up with TRBD1. The CDR3 contains 15 residues. The germline CDR1 and CDR2 sequences are SGDLS and YYNGEE. V shed 3 bases and J 7 bases; nucleotides not matched to a gene: 9. The CDR3 reads CASSEGRDRSNEQFF. In DNA, the CDR3 is TGTGCCAGCAGCGAGGGCCGGGACAGGTCGAATGAGCAGTTCTTC.

The V gene is TRBV28, the J gene TRBJ1-4; D remains unclear. The ends were cut back, 2 bases at V and 4 bases at J, with 2 bases in the middle. This CDR3 region has 12 residues. Per germline, CDR1 MDHEN and CDR2 SYDVKM. The CDR3 coding sequence is TGTGCCAGCAGTTTAGATAATGAAAAACTGTTTTTT. It encodes CASSLDNEKLFF.

This clone has only a few counts. The chain joins TRBV10-3 to TRBJ2-7, with D possibly matching TRBD2 (5 bases). Trimming left V 10 bases short and J 2 bases short, with 9 bases between. Per the germline V gene, CDR1 is ENHRY and CDR2 is SYGVKD. The CDR3 spans 11 residues. CDR3 coding DNA: TGTGCCACGACGGGAACCTACGAGCAGTACTTC. This translates into CATTGTYEQYF.